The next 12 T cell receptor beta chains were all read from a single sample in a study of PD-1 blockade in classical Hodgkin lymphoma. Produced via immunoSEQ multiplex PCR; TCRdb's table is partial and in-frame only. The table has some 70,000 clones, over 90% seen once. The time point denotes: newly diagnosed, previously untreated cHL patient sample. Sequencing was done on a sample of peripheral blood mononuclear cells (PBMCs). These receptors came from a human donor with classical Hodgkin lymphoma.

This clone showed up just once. The CDR3 DNA sequence: TGTGCCTGGAGTGTATGGGGGATGGACGAAAAACTGTTTTTT. It yields the protein CAWSVWGMDEKLFF. The chain is built from TRBV30 and TRBJ1-4, with D possibly matching TRBD1 (5 bases). CDR3 length: 14 residues. V shed 0 bases and J shed 8 bases, with 13 bases lying between them. Germline V gene data show CDR1 as GTSNPN and CDR2 as SVGIG (reference sequence).

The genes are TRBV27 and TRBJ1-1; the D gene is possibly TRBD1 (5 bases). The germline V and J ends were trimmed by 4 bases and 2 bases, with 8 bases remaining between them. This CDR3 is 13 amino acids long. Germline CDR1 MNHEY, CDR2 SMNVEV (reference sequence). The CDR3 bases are TGTGCCAGCAGTTGGGGCAGCAACACTGAAGCTTTCTTT. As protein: CASSWGSNTEAFF.

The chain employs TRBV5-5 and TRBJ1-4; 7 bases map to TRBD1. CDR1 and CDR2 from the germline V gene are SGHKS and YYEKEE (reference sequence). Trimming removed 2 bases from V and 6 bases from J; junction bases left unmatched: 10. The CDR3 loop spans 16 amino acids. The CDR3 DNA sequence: TGTGCCAGCAGCTTCTTGTCGGGACAGAGTTATGAAAAACTGTTTTTT. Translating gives CASSFLSGQSYEKLFF.

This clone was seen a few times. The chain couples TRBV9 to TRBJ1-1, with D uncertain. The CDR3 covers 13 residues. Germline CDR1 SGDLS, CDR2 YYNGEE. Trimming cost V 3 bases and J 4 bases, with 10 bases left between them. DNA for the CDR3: TGTGCCAGCAGCGGGGGTGGGCGCACTGAAGCTTTCTTT. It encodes CASSGGGRTEAFF. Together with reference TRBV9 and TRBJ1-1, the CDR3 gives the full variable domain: DSGVTQTPKHLITATGQRVTLRCSPRSGDLSVYWYQQSLDQGLQFLIQYYNGEERAKGNILERFSAQQFPDLHSELNLSSLELGDSALYFCASSGGGRTEAFFGQGTRLTVV.

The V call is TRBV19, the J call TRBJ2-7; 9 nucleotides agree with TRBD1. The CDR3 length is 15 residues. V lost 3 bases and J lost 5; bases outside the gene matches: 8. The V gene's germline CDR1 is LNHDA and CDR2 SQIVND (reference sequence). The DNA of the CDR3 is TGTGCCAGTAGTATCCCGGGACAGGGTGGAAACGAGCAGTACTTC. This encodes CASSIPGQGGNEQYF. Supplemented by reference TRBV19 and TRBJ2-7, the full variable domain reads DGGITQSPKYLFRKEGQNVTLSCEQNLNHDAMYWYRQDPGQGLRLIYYSQIVNDFQKGDIAEGYSVSREKKESFPLTVTSAQKNPTAFYLCASSIPGQGGNEQYFGPGTRLTVT.

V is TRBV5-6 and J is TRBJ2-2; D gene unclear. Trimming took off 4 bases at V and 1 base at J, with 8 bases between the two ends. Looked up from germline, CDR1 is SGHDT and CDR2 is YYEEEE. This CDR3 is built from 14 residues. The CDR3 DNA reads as TGTGCCAGCAGCCCGCGGTGGAACACCGGGGAGCTGTTTTTT. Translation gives CASSPRWNTGELFF.

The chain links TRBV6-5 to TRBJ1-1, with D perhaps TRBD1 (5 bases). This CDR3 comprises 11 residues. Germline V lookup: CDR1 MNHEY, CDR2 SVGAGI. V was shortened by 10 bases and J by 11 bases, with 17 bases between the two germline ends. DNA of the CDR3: TGTGCCACCACAGGTCCCGAGGAGGCTTTCTTT. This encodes CATTGPEEAFF.

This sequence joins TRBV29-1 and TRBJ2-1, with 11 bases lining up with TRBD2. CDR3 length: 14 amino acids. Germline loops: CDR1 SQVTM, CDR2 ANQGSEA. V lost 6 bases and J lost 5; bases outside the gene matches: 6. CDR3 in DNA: TGCAGCGTGGGGGGACTAGCGGACAACAATGAGCAGTTCTTC. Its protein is CSVGGLADNNEQFF.

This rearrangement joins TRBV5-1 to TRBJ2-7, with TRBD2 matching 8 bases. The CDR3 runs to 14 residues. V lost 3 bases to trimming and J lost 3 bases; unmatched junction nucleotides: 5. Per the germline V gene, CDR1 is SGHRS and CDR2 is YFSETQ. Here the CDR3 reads CASSWTSLNYEQYF. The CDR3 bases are TGCGCCAGCAGCTGGACTAGCCTGAACTACGAGCAGTACTTC.

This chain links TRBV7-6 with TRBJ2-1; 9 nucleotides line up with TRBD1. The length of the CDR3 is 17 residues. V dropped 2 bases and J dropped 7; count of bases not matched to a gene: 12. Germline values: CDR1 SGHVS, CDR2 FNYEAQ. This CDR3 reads CASSLPPTGGFVNEQFF. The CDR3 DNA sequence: TGTGCCAGCAGCTTACCACCGACAGGGGGGTTTGTGAATGAGCAGTTCTTC.

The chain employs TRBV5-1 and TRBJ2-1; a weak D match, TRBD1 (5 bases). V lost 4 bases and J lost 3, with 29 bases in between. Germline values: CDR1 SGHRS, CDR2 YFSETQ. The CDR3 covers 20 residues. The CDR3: CASSRNNEWGSSSIYNEQFF. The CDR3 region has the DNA TGCGCCAGCAGCCGAAACAATGAATGGGGCAGTTCCTCGATCTACAATGAGCAGTTCTTC.

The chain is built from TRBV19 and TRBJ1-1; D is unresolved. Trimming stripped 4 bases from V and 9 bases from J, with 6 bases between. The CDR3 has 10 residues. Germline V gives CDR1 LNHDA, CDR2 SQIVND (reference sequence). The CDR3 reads CASSRGKAFF. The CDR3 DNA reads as TGTGCCAGTAGTAGAGGAAAAGCTTTCTTT.